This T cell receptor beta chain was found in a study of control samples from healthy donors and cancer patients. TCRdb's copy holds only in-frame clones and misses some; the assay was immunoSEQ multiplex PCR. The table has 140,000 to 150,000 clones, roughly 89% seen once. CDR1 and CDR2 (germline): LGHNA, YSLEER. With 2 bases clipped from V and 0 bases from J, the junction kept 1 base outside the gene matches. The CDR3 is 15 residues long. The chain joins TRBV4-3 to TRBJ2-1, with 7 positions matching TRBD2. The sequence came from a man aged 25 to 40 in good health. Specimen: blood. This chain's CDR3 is CASSQSGNSYNEQFF. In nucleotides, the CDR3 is TGCGCCAGCAGCCAAAGCGGGAACTCCTACAATGAGCAGTTCTTC.